A selection of T cell receptor beta chains follows, all from one sample in a study of T-cell reconstitution after alpha-beta-depleted transplantation in children. A single record per CDR3 protein comes from TCRdb applying MiXCR to the PCR reads. The sample has 490,000 or so distinct CDR3 sequences, 8% to 11% seen once; the top ten hold 2% to 2.5%. This material consisted of PBMCs, taken before TCRalphabeta/CD19-depleted stem cell transplant. Receptors were obtained from a child under 10 years old with inherited bone marrow failure, due to receive a stem cell transplant. Each CDR3 is given with its conserved first and last residue. The D gene is left open where the match is weak. The size entry is marked missing in some rows and otherwise reads once, few, many or a size class.

D: .; size: .; V: TRBV11-2; J: TRBJ2-5; CDR3: CASSLVPWGGETQYF; DNA: TGTGCCAGCAGCTTAGTTCCCTGGGGAGGAGAGACCCAGTACTTC
D: .; size: many; V: TRBV5-1; J: TRBJ1-5; CDR3: CASSLYGNQPQHF; DNA: TGCGCCAGCAGCTTGTATGGAAATCAGCCCCAGCATTTT
D: .; size: .; V: TRBV5-1; J: TRBJ2-1; CDR3: CASSLGPAPMRGNEQFF; DNA: TGCGCCAGCAGCTTGGGGCCAGCCCCTATGAGGGGCAATGAGCAGTTCTTC
D: .; size: many; V: TRBV7-9; J: TRBJ2-7; CDR3: CASEKSGSYEQYF; DNA: TGTGCCAGCGAAAAAAGCGGCTCCTACGAGCAGTACTTC
D: .; size: many; V: TRBV4-3; J: TRBJ2-5; CDR3: CASSQDSWGETQYF; DNA: TGCGCCAGCAGCCAAGATTCATGGGGAGAGACCCAGTACTTC
D: .; size: .; V: TRBV30; J: TRBJ2-2; CDR3: CAWSPPPRNTGELFF; DNA: TGTGCCTGGAGCCCCCCCCCGAGGAACACCGGGGAGCTGTTTTTT
D: .; size: few; V: TRBV10-3; J: TRBJ2-3; CDR3: CATSPEGASDTQYF; DNA: TGTGCCACCTCCCCCGAAGGAGCCTCAGATACGCAGTATTTT
D: .; size: many; V: TRBV3-1; J: TRBJ2-7; CDR3: CASSQGMGSEQYF; DNA: TGTGCCAGCAGCCAGGGGATGGGGTCCGAGCAGTACTTC
D: .; size: many; V: TRBV5-4; J: TRBJ2-6; CDR3: CASSTGQSGANVLTF; DNA: TGTGCCAGCAGCACTGGACAGTCTGGGGCCAACGTCCTGACTTTC
D: .; size: few; V: TRBV7-8; J: TRBJ2-7; CDR3: CASGTFGGLGYEQYF; DNA: TGTGCCAGTGGGACGTTCGGGGGATTGGGCTACGAGCAGTACTTC
D: .; size: many; V: TRBV7-9; J: TRBJ2-1; CDR3: CASSSNYNEQFF; DNA: TGTGCCAGCAGTTCAAACTACAATGAGCAGTTCTTC
D: TRBD1; size: many; V: TRBV20-1; J: TRBJ1-2; CDR3: CSASQGASGYTF; DNA: TGCAGTGCTTCCCAGGGGGCCTCTGGCTACACCTTC
D: TRBD2; size: many; V: TRBV7-2; J: TRBJ2-2; CDR3: CASRWGGGGTGELFF; DNA: TGTGCCAGCCGTTGGGGGGGAGGAGGCACCGGGGAGCTGTTTTTT
D: .; size: many; V: TRBV5-1; J: TRBJ2-3; CDR3: CASRGFTDTQYF; DNA: TGCGCCAGCAGGGGCTTCACAGATACGCAGTATTTT
D: .; size: many; V: TRBV6-2/TRBV6-3; J: TRBJ2-1; CDR3: CASSYSTHSEQQVRWDNEQFF; DNA: TGTGCCAGCAGTTACTCGACGCACAGTGAGCAACAGGTCCGTTGGGACAATGAGCAGTTCTTC
D: .; size: many; V: TRBV20-1; J: TRBJ2-1; CDR3: CSASRDGTLNEQFF; DNA: TGCAGTGCTAGTCGGGATGGGACCCTCAATGAGCAGTTCTTC
D: .; size: few; V: TRBV7-9; J: TRBJ2-5; CDR3: CASSLDLGQQETQYF; DNA: TGTGCCAGCAGCTTAGACCTAGGGCAGCAAGAGACCCAGTACTTC
D: .; size: few; V: TRBV11-2; J: TRBJ2-7; CDR3: CASSRSRDTGVTTYEQYF; DNA: TGTGCCAGCAGCCGATCGAGAGACACGGGGGTCACAACCTACGAGCAGTACTTC
D: TRBD2; size: many; V: TRBV7-2; J: TRBJ2-7; CDR3: CASSREGLAYSYEQYF; DNA: TGTGCCAGCAGCAGAGAGGGACTAGCGTACTCCTACGAGCAGTACTTC
D: .; size: many; V: TRBV5-1; J: TRBJ2-2; CDR3: CASSPGISGELFF; DNA: TGCGCCAGCAGCCCCGGGATTTCCGGGGAGCTGTTTTTT
D: TRBD1; size: few; V: TRBV15; J: TRBJ1-2; CDR3: CATSRPDRVYGYTF; DNA: TGTGCCACCAGCAGACCCGACAGGGTCTATGGCTACACCTTC
D: TRBD1; size: .; V: TRBV6-2/TRBV6-3; J: TRBJ2-1; CDR3: CASSYRDRAYNEQFF; DNA: TGTGCCAGCAGTTACCGGGACAGGGCGTACAATGAGCAGTTCTTC
D: .; size: many; V: TRBV5-5; J: TRBJ2-3; CDR3: CASSLLASGYTDTQYF; DNA: TGTGCCAGCAGCTTGTTAGCGAGCGGGTACACAGATACGCAGTATTTT
D: TRBD2; size: many; V: TRBV20-1; J: TRBJ2-3; CDR3: CSARDQGTSGRRHTQYF; DNA: TGCAGTGCTAGAGACCAGGGGACTAGCGGGAGAAGACATACGCAGTATTTT
D: .; size: .; V: TRBV28; J: TRBJ2-5; CDR3: CASSSPARQETQYF; DNA: TGTGCCAGCAGTTCCCCCGCCCGGCAAGAGACCCAGTACTTC
D: TRBD2; size: many; V: TRBV15; J: TRBJ2-3; CDR3: CATSKTASGRDTQYF; DNA: TGTGCCACCAGCAAAACGGCTAGCGGGAGGGATACGCAGTATTTT
D: .; size: .; V: TRBV11-2; J: TRBJ2-3; CDR3: CASSQGRVTQYF; DNA: TGTGCCAGCAGCCAAGGACGAGTCACGCAGTATTTT
D: TRBD1; size: many; V: TRBV7-2; J: TRBJ2-5; CDR3: CASSWDRGRQGRETQYF; DNA: TGTGCCAGCAGCTGGGACAGGGGGCGCCAAGGGCGGGAGACCCAGTACTTC
D: .; size: many; V: TRBV2; J: TRBJ2-1; CDR3: CASSEGQGVDYNEQFF; DNA: TGTGCCAGCAGTGAAGGGCAGGGCGTCGACTACAATGAGCAGTTCTTC
D: .; size: many; V: TRBV14; J: TRBJ2-6; CDR3: CASSHPGLYSGANVLTF; DNA: TGTGCCAGCAGCCATCCCGGACTGTACTCTGGGGCCAACGTCCTGACTTTC
D: TRBD2; size: many; V: TRBV28; J: TRBJ2-1; CDR3: CASSFWAREEDEQFF; DNA: TGTGCCAGCAGTTTCTGGGCCCGGGAGGAGGATGAGCAGTTCTTC
D: TRBD2; size: many; V: TRBV4-3; J: TRBJ2-3; CDR3: CASSQGGGRQDTQYF; DNA: TGCGCCAGCAGCCAAGGGGGAGGGCGGCAAGATACGCAGTATTTT
D: .; size: many; V: TRBV5-1; J: TRBJ1-2; CDR3: CASRAGQPYGYTF; DNA: TGCGCCAGCCGCGCGGGACAACCGTATGGCTACACCTTC
D: TRBD1; size: many; V: TRBV6-5; J: TRBJ1-2; CDR3: CASSYSPGQGLYGYTF; DNA: TGTGCCAGCAGTTACTCGCCGGGACAGGGGCTCTATGGCTACACCTTC
D: .; size: many; V: TRBV6-5; J: TRBJ1-5; CDR3: CASSYSRGGNQPQHF; DNA: TGTGCCAGCAGTTACTCTCGGGGGGGCAATCAGCCCCAGCATTTT
D: .; size: .; V: TRBV20-1; J: TRBJ2-5; CDR3: CSARSVETQYF; DNA: TGCAGTGCTAGGAGTGTAGAGACCCAGTACTTC